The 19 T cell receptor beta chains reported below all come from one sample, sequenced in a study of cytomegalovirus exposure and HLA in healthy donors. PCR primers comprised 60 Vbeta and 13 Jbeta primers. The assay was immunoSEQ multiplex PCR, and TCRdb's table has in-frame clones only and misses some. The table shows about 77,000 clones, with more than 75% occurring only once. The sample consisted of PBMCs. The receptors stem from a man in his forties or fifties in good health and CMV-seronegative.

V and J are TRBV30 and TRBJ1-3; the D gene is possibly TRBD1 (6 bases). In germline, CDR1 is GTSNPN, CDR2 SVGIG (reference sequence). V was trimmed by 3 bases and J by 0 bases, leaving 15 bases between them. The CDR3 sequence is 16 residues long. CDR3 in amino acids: CAWRAIRGHSGNTIYF. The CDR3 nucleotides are TGTGCCTGGAGAGCAATCAGGGGTCACTCTGGAAACACCATATATTTT.

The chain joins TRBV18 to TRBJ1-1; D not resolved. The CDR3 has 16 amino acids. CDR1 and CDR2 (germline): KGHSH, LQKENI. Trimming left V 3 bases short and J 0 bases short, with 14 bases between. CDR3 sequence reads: CASSPFDWALNTEAFF. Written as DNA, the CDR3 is TGTGCCAGCTCACCTTTCGATTGGGCCTTGAACACTGAAGCTTTCTTT.

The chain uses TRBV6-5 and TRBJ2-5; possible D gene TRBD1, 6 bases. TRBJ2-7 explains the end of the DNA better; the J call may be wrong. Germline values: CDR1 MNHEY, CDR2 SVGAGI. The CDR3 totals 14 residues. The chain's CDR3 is CASSYGQGWDEQYF. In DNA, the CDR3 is TGTGCCAGCAGTTACGGGCAGGGGTGGGACGAGCAGTACTTC.

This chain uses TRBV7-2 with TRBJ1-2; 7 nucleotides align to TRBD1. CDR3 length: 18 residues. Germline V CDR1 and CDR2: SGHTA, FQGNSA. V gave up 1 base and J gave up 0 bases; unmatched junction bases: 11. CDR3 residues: CASSLDNGGQTANYGYTF. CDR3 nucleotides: TGTGCCAGCAGCTTAGATAATGGGGGACAGACTGCTAACTATGGCTACACCTTC.

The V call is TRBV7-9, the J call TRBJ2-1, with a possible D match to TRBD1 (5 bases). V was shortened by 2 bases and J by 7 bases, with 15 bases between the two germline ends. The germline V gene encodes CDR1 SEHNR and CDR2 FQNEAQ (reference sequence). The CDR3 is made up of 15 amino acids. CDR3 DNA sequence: TGTGCCAGCAGCTTAAATTCAGGGTCAACAAATGAGCAGTTCTTC. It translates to CASSLNSGSTNEQFF. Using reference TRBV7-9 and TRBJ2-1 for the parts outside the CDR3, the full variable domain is DTGVSQNPRHKITKRGQNVTFRCDPISEHNRLYWYRQTLGQGPEFLTYFQNEAQLEKSRLLSDRFSAERPKGSFSTLEIQRTEQGDSAMYLCASSLNSGSTNEQFFGPGTRLTVL.

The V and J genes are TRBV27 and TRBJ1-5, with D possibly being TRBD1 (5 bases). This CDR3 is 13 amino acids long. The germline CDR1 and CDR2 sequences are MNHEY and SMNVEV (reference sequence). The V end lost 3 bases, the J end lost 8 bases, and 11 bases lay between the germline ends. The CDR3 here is CASSLRGGEPQHF. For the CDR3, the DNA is TGTGCCAGCAGTTTGAGGGGAGGAGAGCCCCAGCATTTT.

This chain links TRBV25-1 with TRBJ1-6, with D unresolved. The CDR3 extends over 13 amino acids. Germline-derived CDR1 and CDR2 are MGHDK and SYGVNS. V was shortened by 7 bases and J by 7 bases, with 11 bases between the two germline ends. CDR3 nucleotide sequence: TGTGCCAGCACCTACACGGAGAATTCACCCCTCCACTTT. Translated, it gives CASTYTENSPLHF.

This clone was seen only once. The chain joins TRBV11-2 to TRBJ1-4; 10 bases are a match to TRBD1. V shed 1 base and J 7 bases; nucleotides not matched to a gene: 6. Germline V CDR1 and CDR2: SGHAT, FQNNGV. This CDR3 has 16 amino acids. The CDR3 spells CASSLAPTGGSEKLFF. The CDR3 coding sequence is TGTGCCAGCAGCTTAGCCCCGACAGGGGGCAGTGAAAAACTGTTTTTT.

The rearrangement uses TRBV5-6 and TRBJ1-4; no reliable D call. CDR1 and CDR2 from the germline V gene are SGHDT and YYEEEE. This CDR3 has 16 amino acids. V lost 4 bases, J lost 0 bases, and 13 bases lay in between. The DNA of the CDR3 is TGTGCCAGCAGCCCGGGGTGGAGCGCAACTAATGAAAAACTGTTTTTT. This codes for CASSPGWSATNEKLFF.

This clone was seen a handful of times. CDR3 region: CASMGRENSPLHF. The CDR3, as DNA: TGTGCCAGCATGGGGAGGGAAAATTCACCCCTCCACTTT. The genes are TRBV6-5 and TRBJ1-6, with D unclear. The V end was cut by 7 bases, the J end by 7 bases, with 11 bases between. There are 13 residues in the CDR3. Germline CDR1 and CDR2: MNHEY and SVGAGI.

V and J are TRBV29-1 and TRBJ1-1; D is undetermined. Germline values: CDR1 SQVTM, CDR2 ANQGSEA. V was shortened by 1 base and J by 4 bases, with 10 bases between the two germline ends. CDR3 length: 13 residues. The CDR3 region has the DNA TGCAGCGTTGAAGTTACGGAGGGCACTGAAGCTTTCTTT. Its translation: CSVEVTEGTEAFF.

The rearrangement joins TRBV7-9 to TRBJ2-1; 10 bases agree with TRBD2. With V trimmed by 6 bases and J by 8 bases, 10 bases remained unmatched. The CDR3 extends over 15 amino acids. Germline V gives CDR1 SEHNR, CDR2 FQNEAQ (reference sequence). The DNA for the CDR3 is TGTGCCAGCAGTCCTAGCGGGGGATTAAAAGATGAGCAGTTCTTC. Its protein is CASSPSGGLKDEQFF.

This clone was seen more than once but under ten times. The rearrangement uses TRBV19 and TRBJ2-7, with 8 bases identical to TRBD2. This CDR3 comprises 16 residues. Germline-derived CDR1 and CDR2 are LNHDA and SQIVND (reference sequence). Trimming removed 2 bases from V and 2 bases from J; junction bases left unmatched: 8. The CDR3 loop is CASSISGTRITYEQYF. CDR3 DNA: TGTGCCAGTAGTATAAGTGGGACTAGGATTACCTACGAGCAGTACTTC. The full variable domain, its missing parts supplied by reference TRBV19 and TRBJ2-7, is DGGITQSPKYLFRKEGQNVTLSCEQNLNHDAMYWYRQDPGQGLRLIYYSQIVNDFQKGDIAEGYSVSREKKESFPLTVTSAQKNPTAFYLCASSISGTRITYEQYFGPGTRLTVT.

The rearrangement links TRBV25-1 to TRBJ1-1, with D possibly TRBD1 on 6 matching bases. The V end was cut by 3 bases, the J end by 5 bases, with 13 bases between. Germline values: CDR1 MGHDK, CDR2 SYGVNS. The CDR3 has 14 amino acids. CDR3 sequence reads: CASSENRDGTEAFF. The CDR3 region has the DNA TGTGCCAGCAGTGAGAACAGGGATGGAACTGAAGCTTTCTTT.

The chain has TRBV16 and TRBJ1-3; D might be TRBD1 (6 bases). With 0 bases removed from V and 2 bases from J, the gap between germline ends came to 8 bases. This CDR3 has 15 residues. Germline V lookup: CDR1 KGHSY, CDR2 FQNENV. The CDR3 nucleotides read TGTGCCAGCAGCCAATCAGCAGGGGCTGGAAACACCATATATTTT. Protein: CASSQSAGAGNTIYF.

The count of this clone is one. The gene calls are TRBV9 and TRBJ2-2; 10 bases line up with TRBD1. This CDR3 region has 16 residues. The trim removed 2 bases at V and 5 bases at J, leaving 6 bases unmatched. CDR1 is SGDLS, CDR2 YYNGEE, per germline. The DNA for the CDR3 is TGTGCCAGCAGCGTCGGGGGACAGGGGATAACCGGGGAGCTGTTTTTT. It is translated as CASSVGGQGITGELFF.

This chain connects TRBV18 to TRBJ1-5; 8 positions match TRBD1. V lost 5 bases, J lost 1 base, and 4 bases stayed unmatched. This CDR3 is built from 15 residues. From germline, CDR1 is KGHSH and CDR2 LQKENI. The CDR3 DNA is TGTGCCAGCTCAACAGGGGGTGGGAGCAATCAGCCCCAGCATTTT. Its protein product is CASSTGGGSNQPQHF. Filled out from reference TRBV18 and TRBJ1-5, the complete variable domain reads NAGVMQNPRHLVRRRGQEARLRCSPMKGHSHVYWYRQLPEEGLKFMVYLQKENIIDESGMPKERFSAEFPKEGPSILRIQQVVRGDSAAYFCASSTGGGSNQPQHFGDGTRLSIL.

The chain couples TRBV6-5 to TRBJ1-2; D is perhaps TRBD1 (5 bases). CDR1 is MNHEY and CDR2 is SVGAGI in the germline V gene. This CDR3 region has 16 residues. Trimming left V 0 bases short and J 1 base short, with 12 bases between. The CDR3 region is CASSYSDYRINYGYTF. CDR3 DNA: TGTGCCAGCAGTTACTCGGATTACAGGATTAACTATGGCTACACCTTC.

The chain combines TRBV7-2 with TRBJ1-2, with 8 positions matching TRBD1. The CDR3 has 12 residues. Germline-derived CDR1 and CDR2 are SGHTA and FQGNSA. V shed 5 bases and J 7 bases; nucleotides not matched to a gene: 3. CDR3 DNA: TGTGCCAGCAGCAAGCAGGGGGCTGGCTACACCTTC. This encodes CASSKQGAGYTF.